The 9 T cell receptor beta chains below come from one sample, sequenced in a study of radiation and T cells in renal cell carcinoma. The time point here: blood 4 weeks post-SBRT, at nephrectomy. Treatment described: 15 Gy SBRT to primary tumor, nephrectomy 4 weeks later. Sequenced by immunoSEQ multiplex PCR; TCRdb stores in-frame clones only, minus some. The profile shows fewer than 200,000 clones, about 88% of them singletons. Sample: blood, taken from a patient whose treatment included radiotherapy and nephrectomy. The receptors were gathered from a woman between 50 and 59 years old with renal cell carcinoma.

V is TRBV19 and J is TRBJ2-3, with D possibly being TRBD2 (5 bases). The CDR3 is 15 amino acids. The V end was cut by 6 bases, the J end by 4 bases, with 17 bases between. Looked up from germline, CDR1 is LNHDA and CDR2 is SQIVND (reference sequence). CDR3 in amino acids: CASSPLGAGPDTQYF. CDR3 in DNA: TGTGCCAGTAGCCCCCTGGGAGCCGGGCCAGATACGCAGTATTTT.

The chain is built from TRBV7-2 and TRBJ2-1, with 7 bases identical to TRBD1. Per germline, CDR1 SGHTA and CDR2 FQGNSA. CDR3 length: 15 residues. The J segment lost 6 bases and the V segment lost 1 base, leaving 6 bases of the junction unmatched. In DNA, the CDR3 is TGTGCCAGCAGCTTAGAGCAGGGGGTAGGCAATGAGCAGTTCTTC. Protein: CASSLEQGVGNEQFF.

As concerns this clone: Mismatch with germline at one junction end may stem from a read error. V and J are TRBV19 and TRBJ1-2, with 8 bases matching TRBD1. The V gene's germline CDR1 is LNHDA and CDR2 SQIVND (reference sequence). The CDR3 extends over 11 amino acids. CDR3 DNA: TGTGCCAGTAGTATGACAGGGGAGCACTCCTTC. Translating gives CASSMTGEHSF.

The chain's CDR3 is CASSSHILTGELFF. CDR3 nucleotide sequence: TGTGCCAGCAGCTCCCACATTCTAACCGGGGAGCTGTTTTTT. This rearrangement joins TRBV7-9 to TRBJ2-2; D uncertain. The CDR3 is 14 residues long. Germline V gene data show CDR1 as SEHNR and CDR2 as FQNEAQ (reference sequence). The germline V and J ends were trimmed by 4 bases and 5 bases, with 11 bases remaining between them.

The rearrangement joins TRBV11-3 to TRBJ2-7; D not certain. Germline CDR1 reads SGHNT; CDR2 reads YENEEA. V gave up 4 bases and J gave up 2 bases, with 12 bases separating them. The CDR3 totals 14 residues. This chain's CDR3 is CASSSYTSPYEQYF. Here the CDR3 DNA reads TGTGCCAGCAGCTCATACACGTCCCCCTACGAGCAGTACTTC.

This clone has a handful of counts. J is TRBJ1-2 and V is TRBV2; unclear D gene. Germline CDR1 and CDR2: SNHLY and FYNNEI. Trimming cost V 5 bases and J 4 bases, with 14 bases left between them. CDR3 length equals 14 residues. The CDR3 sequence: CASSSRLTGYGYTF. The CDR3 coding sequence is TGTGCCAGCAGTTCCAGACTTACCGGCTATGGCTACACCTTC.

This chain uses TRBV20-1 with TRBJ1-3; no clear D. The CDR3 consists of 11 residues. Trimming removed 6 bases from V and 3 bases from J, with 6 bases in between. In germline, CDR1 is DFQATT, CDR2 SNEGSKA (reference sequence). CDR3 loop: CSADFGNTIYF. The CDR3 DNA reads as TGCAGTGCGGATTTTGGAAACACCATATATTTT.

V gene TRBV9 combines with J gene TRBJ2-3; no definite D call. CDR1 and CDR2 from the germline V gene are SGDLS and YYNGEE. Trimming stripped 2 bases from V and 2 bases from J, with 12 bases between. The CDR3 is 15 residues long. The CDR3 loop is CASSVFRDSTDTQYF. CDR3 coding DNA: TGTGCCAGCAGCGTGTTCAGAGACTCCACAGATACGCAGTATTTT.

V gene TRBV19 combines with J gene TRBJ2-3; no clear D gene. V was pared by 5 bases and J by 4 bases, with 10 bases between. The CDR3 loop spans 13 amino acids. CDR1 is LNHDA and CDR2 is SQIVND in the germline V gene (reference sequence). The CDR3 is CASSGLVPDTQYF. The CDR3 nucleotides read TGTGCCAGTAGTGGCCTAGTCCCAGATACGCAGTATTTT.